These 22 T cell receptor beta chains were all obtained from the same sample, sequenced in a study of T cells in Graves' hyperthyroidism and ophthalmopathy. The investigators amplified TCR beta CDR3 regions from RNA transcripts. TCR CDR3 underwent first-round RT-PCR with the HTBI primer set. TCRdb re-called the multiplex PCR reads through MiXCR, storing one row per CDR3 protein. The sample carries hundreds of thousands of distinct CDR3 sequences, roughly a third recorded once. Sequenced input: blood. The receptors stem from a woman aged 40-49 years with Graves' hyperthyroidism.

The sample holds many counts of this clonotype. The chain recombines TRBV12-3 or TRBV12-4 with TRBJ1-5; no clear D. V was shortened by 3 bases and J by 2 bases, with 8 bases between the two germline ends. There are 14 residues in the CDR3. CDR3 coding DNA: TGTGCCAGCAGTTTGAACCAGGGCAATCAGCCCCAGCATTTT. It translates to CASSLNQGNQPQHF.

CDR3 in DNA: TGTGCCAGCAGCCAAGCTCCAGGTATACCCTACGAGCAGTACTTC. Its translation is CASSQAPGIPYEQYF. The chain has TRBV3-1 and TRBJ2-7; no clear D gene. CDR1 is LGHDT and CDR2 is YNNKEL in the germline V gene (reference sequence). The length of the CDR3 is 15 residues. Trimming took off 1 base at V and 2 bases at J, with 12 bases between the two ends.

A few counts support this clonotype. The V call is TRBV5-1, the J call TRBJ2-2, with 10 positions matching TRBD1. Germline CDR1 SGHRS, CDR2 YFSETQ. Trimming cost V 4 bases and J 7 bases; bases outside gene matches: 4. The CDR3 spans 14 residues. CDR3 sequence reads: CASSLTGGIGELFF. The DNA of the CDR3 is TGCGCCAGCAGCCTGACAGGGGGCATCGGGGAGCTGTTTTTT.

The V and J genes are TRBV20-1 and TRBJ1-5; possible D gene TRBD1, 6 bases. Germline lookup yields CDR1 DFQATT and CDR2 SNEGSKA (reference sequence). The CDR3 has 13 residues. V lost 6 bases, J lost 6 bases, and 15 bases lay in between. CDR3 sequence: CSAMDRGPQPQHF. The CDR3 DNA reads as TGCAGTGCAATGGACAGAGGGCCTCAGCCCCAGCATTTT.

This clonotype appeared many times. The chain joins TRBV7-9 to TRBJ2-6; weak D call: TRBD1 (6 bases). The length of the CDR3 is 16 residues. Germline lookup yields CDR1 SEHNR and CDR2 FQNEAQ (reference sequence). Trimming removed 5 bases from V and 0 bases from J, with 11 bases in between. The CDR3 is CASSHGQSSGANVLTF. The CDR3 coding sequence is TGTGCCAGCAGCCATGGACAGTCCTCTGGGGCCAACGTCCTGACTTTC.

This clonotype occurred once. The chain joins TRBV2 to TRBJ2-7; D assignment may be TRBD1 or TRBD2 (6 bases each). The germline CDR1 and CDR2 sequences are SNHLY and FYNNEI. The length of the CDR3 is 14 residues. Trimming cost V 6 bases and J 7 bases, with 19 bases left between them. The DNA for the CDR3 is TGTGCCAGCAGCCTCAGACTAGGGGGGAATGAGCAGTACTTC. Its translation: CASSLRLGGNEQYF. The full variable domain, with the rest looked up from reference TRBV2 and TRBJ2-7, is EPEVTQTPSHQVTQMGQEVILRCVPISNHLYFYWYRQILGQKVEFLVSFYNNEISEKSEIFDDQFSVERPDGSNFTLKIRSTKLEDSAMYFCASSLRLGGNEQYFGPGTRLTVT.

This chain connects TRBV29-1 to TRBJ1-6; no definite D call. The germline V gene encodes CDR1 SQVTM and CDR2 ANQGSEA. This CDR3 spans 13 amino acids. V lost 3 bases to trimming and J lost 8 bases, with 11 bases between them. The CDR3 DNA reads TGCAGCGTTGACGACGAAAGGGATTCACCCCTCCACTTT. Protein product: CSVDDERDSPLHF. Complete variable domain (other parts from reference TRBV29-1 and TRBJ1-6): SAVISQKPSRDICQRGTSLTIQCQVDSQVTMMFWYRQQPGQSLTLIATANQGSEATYESGFVIDKFPISRPNLTFSTLTVSNMSPEDSSIYLCSVDDERDSPLHFGNGTRLTVT.

This clonotype was seen a few times. One base away lies a much larger clone, so this may be a sequencing read error. The chain joins TRBV7-7 to TRBJ2-5; the D gene is possibly TRBD2 (5 bases). Looked up from germline, CDR1 is SSHAT and CDR2 is FNYEAQ (reference sequence). The length of the CDR3 is 15 residues. The CDR3 spells CASSPYPRTDETQHF. As DNA, the CDR3 is TGTGCTAGCAGCCCCTACCCTCGGACTGATGAGACCCAGCACTTC.

This clonotype was recorded many times. The rearrangement joins TRBV12-3 or TRBV12-4 to TRBJ1-5; D gene ambiguous. The CDR3 loop spans 15 amino acids. Trimming took 4 bases from V and 3 from J, leaving 13 bases between them. DNA of the CDR3: TGTGCCAGCAGTTGGGGTGGCGGACTCAATCAGCCCCAGCATTTT. Translating it yields CASSWGGGLNQPQHF.

This clonotype has just a few counts. V is TRBV9 and J is TRBJ1-4; possible D gene TRBD1, 5 bases. Trimming left V 3 bases short and J 8 bases short, with 11 bases between. This CDR3 is built from 13 residues. Germline assignment: CDR1 SGDLS and CDR2 YYNGEE. This CDR3 reads CASSAGVSEKLFF. The CDR3 DNA sequence: TGTGCCAGCAGCGCGGGGGTTTCGGAAAAACTGTTTTTT.

This clonotype showed up just a few times. This chain joins TRBV12-3 or TRBV12-4 and TRBJ2-5; 10 bases line up with TRBD2. The CDR3 totals 15 residues. The J segment lost 4 bases and the V segment lost 2 bases, leaving 4 bases of the junction unmatched. The DNA for the CDR3 is TGTGCCAGCAGTTTACTAGCGGGGGCTAGAGAGACCCAGTACTTC. It codes for CASSLLAGARETQYF.

There are many counts of this clonotype. The chain uses TRBV7-3 and TRBJ1-2; the D is unclear. Germline V CDR1 and CDR2: SGHTA, FQGTGA. The CDR3 is 15 residues long. V lost 7 bases and J 8 bases, leaving 23 bases between the germline ends. DNA for the CDR3: TGTGCCAGCACCCGAGGATTTTGGAACTTCCCCGGCTACACCTTC. Encoded protein: CASTRGFWNFPGYTF.

The V call is TRBV6-2 or TRBV6-3, the J call TRBJ1-6; D is unresolved. V was clipped by 6 bases and J by 5 bases, with 14 bases between them. The germline V gene has CDR1 MNHEY and CDR2 SVGEGT. CDR3 length: 15 residues. This CDR3 is CASRRFVRDNSPLHF. Written as DNA, the CDR3 is TGTGCCAGCAGGAGATTCGTACGGGATAATTCACCCCTCCACTTT.

The CDR3 is CASSGHSGGGLETQYF. The CDR3 nucleotides read TGCGCCAGCAGTGGACACAGTGGGGGGGGCCTGGAGACCCAGTACTTC. The chain links TRBV4-1 to TRBJ2-5; tentatively, D is TRBD2 (7 bases). V was pared by 6 bases and J by 5 bases, with 22 bases between. Germline V gene sequence: CDR1 MGHRA, CDR2 YSYEKL. This CDR3 comprises 16 residues.

This clonotype showed up many times. This chain's CDR3 is CSVTHGQGSYGYTF. The CDR3 nucleotides read TGCAGCGTCACCCACGGACAGGGTAGCTATGGCTACACCTTC. This rearrangement joins TRBV29-1 to TRBJ1-2; 8 bases agree with TRBD1. In germline, CDR1 is SQVTM, CDR2 ANQGSEA. V was pared by 6 bases and J by 4 bases, with 10 bases of the junction left unmatched. The CDR3 is made up of 14 amino acids.

Turning to this clonotype: Since a much larger clone is just one base distant, this may be a read error. V is TRBV29-1 and J is TRBJ2-7; tentatively, D is TRBD2 (5 bases). Germline CDR1 and CDR2: SQVTM and ANQGSEA. This CDR3 has 16 residues. Deletions cut 7 bases from V and 7 bases from J, with 29 bases between. The CDR3 loop reads CSGPLPGTEAYGEQYF. As DNA, the CDR3 is TGCAGCGGACCACTTCCGGGAACGGAAGCCTACGGGGAGCAGTACTTC.

The chain couples TRBV20-1 to TRBJ2-7; the match to TRBD1 covers 9 bases. Germline V gives CDR1 DFQATT, CDR2 SNEGSKA (reference sequence). The V gene end was trimmed by 5 bases and the J gene end by 3 bases; junction bases not matched to a gene: 5. There are 13 residues in the CDR3. CDR3 in DNA: TGCAGTGCTGGGACAGGGTTGCTCTACGAGCAGTACTTC. Its translation: CSAGTGLLYEQYF.

This sequence joins TRBV12-5 and TRBJ1-6; 9 positions agree with TRBD1. Germline V gene data show CDR1 as LGHNT and CDR2 as FRNRAP. This CDR3 comprises 15 residues. After removal of 5 bases from V and 10 bases from J, the junction contained 9 bases not matched to a gene. The CDR3 nucleotides are TGTGCTAGTGGTACTCGGACAGGGGTTTACTCACCCCTCCACTTT. Translating it yields CASGTRTGVYSPLHF.

This clonotype showed up just once. This chain uses TRBV7-2 with TRBJ2-1, with 14 positions matching TRBD2. The CDR3 runs to 16 residues. Germline V gene sequence: CDR1 SGHTA, CDR2 FQGNSA. The junction had 11 bases not matched to a gene; V was cut back by 7 bases and J by 9 bases. The CDR3 loop reads CASTPRTSGRWGEQFF. The CDR3, as DNA: TGTGCCAGCACCCCTCGGACTAGCGGGAGGTGGGGTGAGCAGTTCTTC.

This clonotype was seen repeatedly, ten times or more. This chain links TRBV12-3 or TRBV12-4 with TRBJ2-7, with TRBD1 identical over 7 bases. Trimming removed 6 bases from V and 4 bases from J; junction bases left unmatched: 12. This CDR3 contains 15 residues. The CDR3 loop is CASSANRGSGYEQYF. The CDR3 DNA reads as TGTGCCAGCAGCGCGAACAGGGGATCGGGTTACGAGCAGTACTTC.

This clonotype was recorded at least ten times. The V and J genes are TRBV12-3 or TRBV12-4 and TRBJ2-7; D remains ambiguous. The CDR3 covers 13 residues. The ends were cut back, 7 bases at V and 1 base at J, with 11 bases in the middle. CDR3 nucleotide sequence: TGTGCCAGCAAATTCGTGGGATCCTACGAGCAGTACTTC. This translates into CASKFVGSYEQYF.

The CDR3 region has the DNA TGCAGCGTTGACCCGCACCCTAGCGGGTCTGGGGCCAACGTCCTGACTTTC. As protein: CSVDPHPSGSGANVLTF. V gene TRBV29-1 combines with J gene TRBJ2-6; 8 bases agree with TRBD2. V lost 3 bases to trimming and J lost 1 base; unmatched junction nucleotides: 8. CDR3 size: 17 residues. Looked up from germline, CDR1 is SQVTM and CDR2 is ANQGSEA.